The rows below give T cell receptor beta chains drawn from one sample of a study of T cell repertoires in cytomegalovirus infection. These receptors are not linked to any known antigen. TCRdb reprocessed the reads via MiXCR and lists one record per CDR3 protein. Of about half a million distinct CDR3 sequences in the sample, roughly a third were seen once. The specimen was cultured PBMCs, collected from culture after CMV antigen stimulation. Every receptor here comes from a human donor in good health (CMV status not recorded). Some clones in this sample may be carry-over from other donors' samples. The CDR3 runs from the conserved cysteine through the conserved F or W. The D gene is left open where the match is weak. A row's size may be missing; if present it is once, few, many or a size class.

CDR3 protein,CDR3 DNA,V gene,J gene,clone size,D gene
CASSSSLAGSPGNEQFF,TGTGCCAGCAGTTCAAGTCTAGCGGGGTCCCCGGGTAATGAGCAGTTCTTC,TRBV27,TRBJ2-1,.,TRBD2
CASSLADHWLYGYTF,TGTGCCAGCAGCTTAGCGGATCATTGGCTCTATGGCTACACCTTC,TRBV7-9,TRBJ1-2,many,.
CASSQEVGGRGTDTQYF,TGCGCCAGCAGCCAAGAGGTGGGGGGCAGAGGCACAGATACGCAGTATTTT,TRBV4-3,TRBJ2-3,.,.
CASSTPGSGSGNTIYF,TGTGCCAGCTCCACCCCAGGGTCAGGCTCTGGAAACACCATATATTTT,TRBV28,TRBJ1-3,.,.
CASSPHRGFSSSGNTIYF,TGCGCCAGCAGCCCCCACCGCGGCTTCTCCTCCTCTGGAAACACCATATATTTT,TRBV4-1,TRBJ1-3,.,.
CASSLGEDSQETQYF,TGTGCCAGCAGCCTTGGGGAGGACAGTCAAGAGACCCAGTACTTC,TRBV11-1,TRBJ2-5,few,.
CASSQEFPPRNQPQHF,TGCGCCAGCAGCCAAGAATTCCCCCCCCGAAATCAGCCCCAGCATTTT,TRBV4-1,TRBJ1-5,.,.
CATQDAGTGLYNSPLHF,TGTGCCACTCAAGACGCCGGGACAGGGCTCTATAATTCACCCCTCCACTTT,TRBV25-1,TRBJ1-6,few,TRBD1
CASSSPGEETQYF,TGTGCCAGCAGCTCCCCTGGCGAAGAGACCCAGTACTTC,TRBV7-2,TRBJ2-5,few,.
CASSQDRGQAFF,TGTGCCAGCAGCCAAGACAGGGGGCAGGCTTTCTTT,TRBV7-8,TRBJ1-1,few,TRBD1
CASSHPGQVNTEAFF,TGTGCCAGCAGCCACCCGGGACAGGTGAACACTGAAGCTTTCTTT,TRBV11-2,TRBJ1-1,.,TRBD1
CASSLGQGAPYEQYF,TGTGCCAGCAGCTTAGGACAGGGGGCACCCTACGAGCAGTACTTC,TRBV7-2,TRBJ2-7,.,TRBD1
CASSYSETQYF,TGTGCCAGCAGTTACAGTGAGACCCAGTACTTC,TRBV6-2/TRBV6-3,TRBJ2-5,many,.
CASSLAPAFAGDTDTQYF,TGTGCCAGCAGCTTAGCCCCGGCCTTTGCGGGGGACACAGATACGCAGTATTTT,TRBV7-9,TRBJ2-3,few,TRBD2
CASSYGGQVIDEQFF,TGTGCCAGCAGTTACGGTGGACAGGTGATCGATGAGCAGTTCTTC,TRBV6-2/TRBV6-3,TRBJ2-1,few,TRBD1
CASSLGRIYNSPLHF,TGTGCCAGCAGTTTAGGGCGGATCTATAATTCACCCCTCCACTTT,TRBV12-3/TRBV12-4,TRBJ1-6,.,.
CASSLQAGGSDTQYF,TGTGCCAGCAGCTTACAAGCGGGAGGCTCAGATACGCAGTATTTT,TRBV7-3,TRBJ2-3,.,TRBD2
CASSTPDRTGELFF,TGTGCCAGCAGCACCCCCGACCGCACCGGGGAGCTGTTTTTT,TRBV7-9,TRBJ2-2,.,.
CASSPGPRAGSPANTGELFF,TGTGCCAGCAGCCCCGGACCGAGAGCGGGATCCCCTGCGAACACCGGGGAGCTGTTTTTT,TRBV7-6,TRBJ2-2,few,TRBD2
CASSLAGTGYAAGELFF,TGTGCCAGCAGCTTAGCGGGGACAGGGTATGCAGCCGGGGAGCTGTTTTTT,TRBV7-2,TRBJ2-2,.,TRBD1
CASSLGGLRGTQYF,TGTGCCAGCAGCTTAGGGGGGTTACGAGGGACCCAGTACTTC,TRBV7-6,TRBJ2-5,few,.
CASSLKLAGAGELFF,TGTGCCAGCAGCTTAAAACTAGCGGGAGCCGGGGAGCTGTTTTTT,TRBV7-2,TRBJ2-2,few,TRBD2
CASSLGGRVRYGYTF,TGTGCCAGCAGTTTAGGTGGCAGGGTGCGCTATGGCTACACCTTC,TRBV28,TRBJ1-2,.,.
CATVVRRGGDRQTQYF,TGTGCCACCGTGGTGAGGAGGGGAGGTGACCGGCAGACCCAGTACTTC,TRBV2,TRBJ2-5,.,.
CASSSPSRNEQFF,TGTGCCAGCAGTTCACCTAGCCGTAATGAGCAGTTCTTC,TRBV6-2/TRBV6-3,TRBJ2-1,.,.
CASSLDPLAGEAGELFF,TGCGCCAGCAGCTTGGACCCCCTAGCGGGAGAGGCCGGGGAGCTGTTTTTT,TRBV5-1,TRBJ2-2,.,TRBD2
CASSSSGGRDTQYF,TGTGCCAGCAGTTCATCAGGGGGCAGAGATACGCAGTATTTT,TRBV7-2,TRBJ2-3,.,TRBD1
CASSLDRGKQETQYF,TGTGCCAGCAGTTTGGACAGGGGAAAGCAAGAGACCCAGTACTTC,TRBV2,TRBJ2-5,few,TRBD1
CATSDLAGDTQYF,TGTGCCACCAGTGACTTGGCAGGAGATACGCAGTATTTT,TRBV24-1,TRBJ2-3,few,.
CASSSVLSSYNEQFF,TGTGCCAGCAGTTCAGTGTTGAGCTCCTACAATGAGCAGTTCTTC,TRBV6-5,TRBJ2-1,few,.
CASSQEPQAGAWNEQFF,TGCGCCAGCAGCCAAGAACCTCAAGCGGGAGCTTGGAATGAGCAGTTCTTC,TRBV4-3,TRBJ2-1,.,TRBD2
CASSLVPGSGEQYF,TGTGCCAGCAGCTTAGTACCAGGGTCAGGCGAGCAGTACTTC,TRBV7-2,TRBJ2-7,many,.
CASSFELGPQRGSPNNEQFF,TGTGCCAGCAGTTTTGAGCTAGGGCCCCAGCGGGGTTCCCCCAACAATGAGCAGTTCTTC,TRBV28,TRBJ2-1,few,TRBD2
CASRRQAGEQFF,TGTGCCAGCAGAAGACAGGCGGGTGAGCAGTTCTTC,TRBV6-5,TRBJ2-1,few,.
CASRPNGQGAFGYTF,TGTGCCAGCAGACCAAATGGCCAGGGGGCTTTTGGCTACACCTTC,TRBV14,TRBJ1-2,.,TRBD1
CATTWFVAGGGETQYF,TGTGCCACCACCTGGTTTGTTGCGGGAGGGGGAGAGACCCAGTACTTC,TRBV7-9,TRBJ2-5,few,TRBD2
CASSPWDGMNTEAFF,TGTGCCAGCTCACCGTGGGACGGAATGAACACTGAAGCTTTCTTT,TRBV18,TRBJ1-1,few,.
CAISEAGYEQYF,TGTGCCATCAGCGAAGCGGGCTACGAGCAGTACTTC,TRBV10-3,TRBJ2-7,.,.
CASSVDRNSGNTIYF,TGTGCCAGCAGTGTCGACAGGAACTCTGGAAACACCATATATTTT,TRBV6-5,TRBJ1-3,few,.
CASSSPLVRRTQYF,TGTGCCAGCAGCTCACCATTAGTAAGAAGGACGCAGTATTTT,TRBV7-2,TRBJ2-3,.,.
CASSPSEYTGELFF,TGTGCCAGCAGTCCCTCAGAGTACACCGGGGAGCTGTTTTTT,TRBV6-6,TRBJ2-2,.,.
CSADRDTNTEAFF,TGCAGCGCCGACCGGGACACCAACACTGAAGCTTTCTTT,TRBV29-1,TRBJ1-1,.,.
CASSPTGAGNQPQHF,TGTGCCAGCAGCCCGACAGGGGCCGGCAATCAGCCCCAGCATTTT,TRBV11-2,TRBJ1-5,many,TRBD1
CSAPLSSYNSPLHF,TGCAGTGCGCCCTTAAGCTCCTATAATTCACCCCTCCACTTT,TRBV20-1,TRBJ1-6,.,.
CASSQELAGERTQYF,TGCGCCAGCAGCCAAGAGCTAGCGGGAGAACGTACGCAGTATTTT,TRBV4-3,TRBJ2-3,few,TRBD2
CASSKIRGASTDTQYF,TGTGCCAGTAGTAAAATTCGCGGAGCTAGCACAGATACGCAGTATTTT,TRBV19,TRBJ2-3,.,.
CASSPPGHQTGEQYF,TGTGCCAGCAGTCCGCCGGGACATCAGACGGGCGAGCAGTACTTC,TRBV12-3/TRBV12-4,TRBJ2-7,.,.
CASSRMRGTTDTQYF,TGCGCCAGCAGCCGAATGCGGGGAACCACAGATACGCAGTATTTT,TRBV4-3,TRBJ2-3,.,.